A selection of T cell receptor beta chains follows, all from one sample in a study of blood T cells in healthy people across ages. MiXCR, applied by TCRdb to the 5' RACE reads, yields one record per CDR3 protein. The data contain 630,000 or so distinct CDR3 sequences, roughly 32% of them singletons. Sequenced: blood. The receptors shown here come from a woman over 75 in good health. Both conserved end residues are part of each CDR3. The order of the fields is D gene, clone size, CDR3 length, V gene, J gene, CDR3 protein, CDR3 DNA. D genes are given only for firm matches. Clone sizes are given selectively: once, few, many, or a class where the clone is expanded.

>TRBD1|.|15|TRBV15|TRBJ2-1
CATSTDRGTYNEQFF
TGTGCCACCAGCACCGACAGGGGAACCTACAATGAGCAGTTCTTC
>.|.|18|TRBV4-2|TRBJ2-2
CASSQDGGGLVGTGELFF
TGTGCCAGCAGCCAGGACGGCGGGGGCCTTGTAGGCACCGGGGAGCTGTTTTTT
>.|many|17|TRBV6-6|TRBJ2-4
CASSSLPSEGGKNIQYF
TGTGCCAGCAGTTCCCTACCCAGTGAAGGAGGCAAAAACATTCAGTACTTC
>TRBD1|.|19|TRBV14|TRBJ1-6
CACSRTVMTGRRGNSPLHF
TGTGCCTGCAGCCGGACAGTGATGACAGGGAGACGTGGTAATTCACCCCTCCACTTT
>.|.|12|TRBV10-3|TRBJ1-2
CAIMEGPLGYTF
TGTGCCATCATGGAAGGGCCATTGGGCTACACCTTC
>TRBD2|.|17|TRBV6-1|TRBJ2-3
CASSEPAGGRTADTQYF
TGTGCCAGCAGTGAACCAGCGGGGGGGCGTACGGCAGATACGCAGTATTTT
>.|.|15|TRBV5-1|TRBJ1-2
CASSLTIQGDYGYTF
TGCGCCAGCAGCTTGACTATCCAGGGCGACTATGGCTACACCTTC
>.|few|14|TRBV30|TRBJ1-4
CAWRQQGREEKLFF
TGTGCCTGGAGACAACAGGGCCGCGAGGAAAAACTGTTTTTT
>.|many|12|TRBV29-1|TRBJ2-3
CSVAGFTDTQYF
TGCAGCGTTGCCGGATTCACAGATACGCAGTATTTT
>.|.|16|TRBV21-1|TRBJ2-3
CASSKEETRDTDTQYF
TGTGCCAGCAGCAAAGAGGAGACAAGGGACACAGATACGCAGTATTTT
>TRBD2|.|14|TRBV5-1|TRBJ2-5
CASSRRGRYETQYF
TGCGCCAGCAGCCGGCGGGGGAGGTATGAGACCCAGTACTTC
>.|many|14|TRBV7-2|TRBJ2-5
CASNWAGFQETQYF
TGTGCCAGCAACTGGGCGGGTTTCCAAGAGACCCAGTACTTC
>TRBD1|few|12|TRBV30|TRBJ1-4
CAWETGHEKLFF
TGTGCCTGGGAGACAGGGCACGAAAAACTGTTTTTT
>.|many|13|TRBV20-1|TRBJ2-3
CSASPTKTDTQYF
TGCAGTGCTTCCCCGACTAAGACAGATACGCAGTATTTT
>.|.|12|TRBV30|TRBJ1-1
CAWSQGRTEAFF
TGTGCCTGGAGCCAAGGGAGAACTGAAGCTTTCTTT